This TCR beta chain was observed in a study of radiation and T cells in renal cell carcinoma. Study background: Nephrectomy followed 15 Gy stereotactic body radiation by 4 weeks.

The germline V gene encodes CDR1 MNHNY and CDR2 SVGAGI (reference sequence). V was trimmed by 2 bases and J by 4 bases, leaving 9 bases between them. This CDR3 spans 14 amino acids. Sequencing used immunoSEQ multiplex PCR; TCRdb keeps in-frame clones, though not all of them. The repertoire holds around 140,000 clones, with around four fifths as singletons. Indicated time point: baseline pretreatment blood. Treatment: 15 Gy SBRT to primary tumor, nephrectomy 4 weeks later. Clear cell pathology was present in this patient's renal cell carcinoma. The receptor's source is a woman in her forties or fifties with renal cell carcinoma. This chain joins TRBV6-6 and TRBJ1-5; D is perhaps TRBD1 (5 bases). Sequenced material: blood, taken from a patient whose treatment included radiotherapy and nephrectomy. The CDR3 reads CASSYAAGNQPQHF. The CDR3 nucleotides read TGTGCCAGCAGTTACGCGGCAGGGAATCAGCCCCAGCATTTT.